These 24 T cell receptor beta chains share one sample of origin, sequenced in a study of cytomegalovirus exposure and HLA in healthy donors. 13 Jbeta primers and 60 Vbeta primers were used for the PCR. Produced via immunoSEQ multiplex PCR; TCRdb's table is partial and in-frame only. The table records fewer than 150,000 clones, around 81% of them present only once. Sequencing was done on a sample of PBMCs. Every receptor here comes from a male donor in good health and CMV-seronegative.

The chain links TRBV10-3 to TRBJ1-2; D may be TRBD1 (6 bases). Germline-derived CDR1 and CDR2 are ENHRY and SYGVKD. The CDR3 has 16 residues. Deletions cut 2 bases from V and 2 bases from J, with 15 bases between. CDR3: CAISEGWTASNYGYTF. The DNA for the CDR3 is TGTGCCATCAGTGAGGGATGGACAGCGTCCAACTATGGCTACACCTTC.

The chain has TRBV6-1 and TRBJ1-2; weak D call: TRBD1 (5 bases). The germline gives CDR1 MNHNS, CDR2 SASEGT. Trimming left V 0 bases short and J 4 bases short, with 18 bases between. The CDR3 is 17 amino acids. CDR3 residues: CASSEASGDSQAYGYTF. As DNA, the CDR3 is TGTGCCAGCAGTGAAGCGTCTGGGGACTCTCAAGCCTATGGCTACACCTTC.

The gene calls are TRBV4-3 and TRBJ1-1, with TRBD1 identical over 9 bases. Germline values: CDR1 LGHNA, CDR2 YSLEER. The CDR3 length is 15 residues. Trimming at V came to 3 bases and at J to 5 bases, leaving 7 bases not matched to a gene. CDR3 sequence (DNA): TGCGCCAGCAGCCACTATAGACAGGGGGGAACTGAAGCTTTCTTT. Protein sequence: CASSHYRQGGTEAFF.

This chain connects TRBV4-1 to TRBJ1-2; D possibly corresponds to TRBD1 (6 bases). CDR1 is MGHRA and CDR2 is YSYEKL in the germline V gene. Trimming cost V 4 bases and J 4 bases, with 16 bases left between them. This CDR3 has 15 amino acids. The CDR3 here is CASSPQGTTFYGYTF. In DNA, the CDR3 is TGCGCCAGCAGCCCACAGGGAACGACTTTCTATGGCTACACCTTC.

The chain is built from TRBV5-7 and TRBJ2-7; TRBD2 matches 7 bases. TRBV5-7 is designated an ORF whose function remains uncertain. The CDR3 has 15 residues. V was pared by 3 bases and J by 8 bases, with 14 bases of the junction left unmatched. The DNA of the CDR3 is TGTGCCAGCAGCTGCTCTAGCGGATCCCTGAAGAAGCAGTACTTC. Its protein product is CASSCSSGSLKKQYF.

The J gene is TRBJ1-5, the V gene TRBV2; no definite D call. V was clipped by 0 bases and J by 1 base, with 10 bases between them. The germline V gene encodes CDR1 SNHLY and CDR2 FYNNEI. The CDR3 sequence is 16 residues long. The CDR3 DNA reads as TGTGCCAGCAGTGAAGCGCAGCGGGTAAGCAATCAGCCCCAGCATTTT. Encoded protein: CASSEAQRVSNQPQHF.

This clone was counted once. This sequence joins TRBV29-1 and TRBJ2-5; D call uncertain. The CDR3 extends over 14 amino acids. CDR1 is SQVTM, CDR2 ANQGSEA, per germline. V lost 4 bases to trimming and J lost 11 bases, with 23 bases between them. CDR3 DNA: TGCAGCGTTGGCTCCGAACCTATAACCCAAGAGCAGTACTTC. Protein sequence: CSVGSEPITQEQYF.

The chain couples TRBV15 to TRBJ1-6; perhaps TRBD1 as D (5 bases). Trimming removed 1 base at V and 13 bases at J, with 8 bases between. The CDR3 sequence is 12 residues long. In germline, CDR1 is LNHNV, CDR2 YYDKDF (reference sequence). CDR3: CATSRVAGPLHF. The DNA of the CDR3 is TGTGCCACCAGCAGAGTTGCAGGGCCCCTCCACTTT.

This clone appeared once. V is TRBV6-5 and J is TRBJ1-2, with D perhaps TRBD1 (5 bases). Germline CDR1 reads MNHEY; CDR2 reads SVGAGI. Trimming pared 6 bases from V and 4 bases from J, leaving 18 bases between. CDR3 size: 15 residues. In nucleotides, the CDR3 is TGTGCCAGCAGCCCTTCTTCCGGGACTTTCTATGGCTACACCTTC. Amino acids: CASSPSSGTFYGYTF.

The V and J genes are TRBV5-1 and TRBJ1-1; 7 bases are a match to TRBD1. This CDR3 contains 15 residues. CDR1 is SGHRS, CDR2 YFSETQ, per germline. V trimming: 4 bases; J trimming: 0 bases; junction bases outside the gene matches: 6. CDR3: CASSTPQGMNTEAFF. CDR3 coding DNA: TGCGCCAGCAGCACCCCACAGGGGATGAACACTGAAGCTTTCTTT.

This clone has a handful of counts. The rearrangement joins TRBV5-1 to TRBJ1-4; D may be TRBD1 (6 bases). Germline lookup yields CDR1 SGHRS and CDR2 YFSETQ. Trimming took off 1 base at V and 2 bases at J, with 15 bases between the two ends. The CDR3 consists of 17 residues. CDR3: CASSLLGATGTNEKLFF. The DNA for the CDR3 is TGCGCCAGCAGCTTGTTGGGGGCTACCGGCACTAATGAAAAACTGTTTTTT.

This chain uses TRBV10-1 with TRBJ1-1; D possibly corresponds to TRBD1 (6 bases). V was cut by 5 bases and J by 1 base, with 11 bases left in between. This CDR3 spans 14 amino acids. Germline loops: CDR1 WNHNN, CDR2 SYGVQD (reference sequence). This CDR3 reads CASSMDSANTEAFF. The CDR3 region has the DNA TGCGCCAGCAGTATGGACAGCGCGAACACTGAAGCTTTCTTT.

This chain links TRBV30 with TRBJ2-2; D possibly corresponds to TRBD2 (5 bases). This CDR3 has 13 residues. The ends were cut back, 4 bases at V and 2 bases at J, with 8 bases in the middle. Germline lookup yields CDR1 GTSNPN and CDR2 SVGIG (reference sequence). Here the CDR3 DNA reads TGTGCCTGGAACCCGGGAAACACCGGGGAGCTGTTTTTT. Protein product: CAWNPGNTGELFF.

This clone appeared once. The chain links TRBV7-9 to TRBJ1-1; D perhaps matches TRBD1 (6 bases). The germline CDR1 and CDR2 sequences are SEHNR and FQNEAQ (reference sequence). Trimming took off 5 bases at V and 7 bases at J, with 26 bases between the two ends. The CDR3 loop spans 17 amino acids. The CDR3 here is CASSENKGGVLNYEAFF. The DNA of the CDR3 is TGTGCCAGCAGCGAAAACAAGGGGGGGGTCCTGAATTATGAAGCTTTCTTT.

The genes are TRBV6-1 and TRBJ2-7; the match to TRBD1 covers 9 bases. CDR3 size: 12 residues. From germline, CDR1 is MNHNS and CDR2 SASEGT. J lost 3 bases, V lost 11 bases, and 5 bases had no gene match. The CDR3 DNA is TGTGCCGGGAGACAGGGGGTCTACGAGCAGTACTTC. Encoded protein: CAGRQGVYEQYF.

This chain connects TRBV15 to TRBJ1-2; no firm D call. There are 12 residues in the CDR3. Germline assignment: CDR1 LNHNV and CDR2 YYDKDF (reference sequence). V was cut by 0 bases and J by 14 bases, with 13 bases left in between. CDR3 region: CATSRDMSLRTF. The CDR3 DNA reads TGTGCCACCAGCAGAGATATGAGTTTGCGGACCTTC.

This clone was counted once. V is TRBV5-4 and J is TRBJ1-2, with D possibly TRBD1 on 5 matching bases. Trimming pared 4 bases from V and 4 bases from J, leaving 8 bases between. CDR1 and CDR2 from the germline V gene are SGHNT and YYREEE (reference sequence). The CDR3 totals 12 residues. The CDR3 region has the DNA TGTGCCAGCAGCGCTGACAGCTATGGCTACACCTTC. This translates into CASSADSYGYTF.

This chain joins TRBV27 and TRBJ2-1, with TRBD2 matching 7 bases. The CDR3 extends over 14 amino acids. V was pared by 3 bases and J by 7 bases, with 6 bases of the junction left unmatched. Germline loops: CDR1 MNHEY, CDR2 SMNVEV (reference sequence). The CDR3 DNA follows: TGTGCCAGCAGTTTGGGGGGACTAATTAATGAGCAGTTCTTC. Translating it yields CASSLGGLINEQFF.

V usage is TRBV5-4 and J usage is TRBJ1-2; tentative D call: TRBD1 (6 bases). CDR3 length: 13 amino acids. Germline V gives CDR1 SGHNT, CDR2 YYREEE (reference sequence). Trimming stripped 4 bases from V and 13 bases from J, with 20 bases between. The CDR3 loop reads CASSIRDIERGTF. The DNA of the CDR3 is TGTGCCAGCAGCATCCGGGACATTGAGAGGGGCACCTTC.

The chain employs TRBV14 and TRBJ1-6; D unclear. In germline, CDR1 is SGHDN, CDR2 FVKESK. Trimming removed 1 base at V and 3 bases at J, with 13 bases between. CDR3 length: 17 residues. The DNA for the CDR3 is TGTGCCAGCAGCCAAGGGATTCGAGAGGTCTATAATTCACCCCTCCACTTT. As protein: CASSQGIREVYNSPLHF.

V is TRBV13 and J is TRBJ1-1, with D unresolved. In germline, CDR1 is PRHDT, CDR2 FYEKMQ (reference sequence). Trimming pared 5 bases from V and 0 bases from J, leaving 13 bases between. The CDR3 spans 15 residues. As DNA, the CDR3 is TGTGCCAGCAGCCCCCCGGGAACCATGAACACTGAAGCTTTCTTT. It codes for CASSPPGTMNTEAFF.

This chain joins TRBV29-1 and TRBJ1-5, with D tentatively TRBD1 (5 bases). The germline V and J ends were trimmed by 6 bases and 2 bases, with 11 bases remaining between them. The germline CDR1 and CDR2 sequences are SQVTM and ANQGSEA. The CDR3 spans 13 residues. The CDR3 sequence: CSVSGGGNQPQHF. The CDR3 DNA is TGCAGCGTAAGTGGAGGGGGCAATCAGCCCCAGCATTTT.

This clone came up once. The chain joins TRBV9 to TRBJ1-3; D may be TRBD1 (6 bases). The CDR3 totals 16 residues. Trimming took off 3 bases at V and 0 bases at J, with 13 bases between the two ends. Germline V gene lookup returns CDR1 SGDLS and CDR2 YYNGEE. This CDR3 reads CASSAQAQGSGNTIYF. The CDR3 DNA sequence: TGTGCCAGCAGCGCCCAGGCACAGGGCTCTGGAAACACCATATATTTT.

The V call is TRBV19, the J call TRBJ2-3, with a tentative D call TRBD2 (6 bases). V was trimmed by 4 bases and J by 2 bases, leaving 16 bases between them. In germline, CDR1 is LNHDA, CDR2 SQIVND (reference sequence). This CDR3 spans 16 amino acids. The CDR3: CASSTFISGNTDTQYF. The DNA for the CDR3 is TGTGCCAGTAGTACCTTTATTAGCGGTAACACAGATACGCAGTATTTT.